These 21 T cell receptor beta chains were all obtained from the same sample, sequenced in a study of OX40 agonist ivuxolimab in advanced cancers. Assay used: immunoSEQ multiplex PCR; TCRdb lists only in-frame clones, some missing. This sample yields roughly 80,000 clones, of which approximately 86% are seen a single time; more than 1.5% belongs to the top ten. The input for sequencing was CD4+ or CD8+ T cells sorted from blood, taken in a trial of the OX40 agonist ivuxolimab. These receptors were collected from an adult with an advanced solid tumor such as melanoma, head and neck, liver or kidney cancer.

V and J are TRBV30 and TRBJ1-2; D gene unclear. The V end was cut by 4 bases, the J end by 1 base, with 7 bases between. The CDR3 is 12 residues long. Germline assignment: CDR1 GTSNPN and CDR2 SVGIG (reference sequence). DNA for the CDR3: TGTGCCTGGATCGGACTTAACTATGGCTACACCTTC. Its protein product is CAWIGLNYGYTF. Full variable domain (rest looked up from reference TRBV30 and TRBJ1-2): SQTIHQWPATLVQPVGSPLSLECTVEGTSNPNLYWYRQAAGRGLQLLFYSVGIGQISSEVPQNLSASRPQDRQFILSSKKLLLSDSGFYLCAWIGLNYGYTFGSGTRLTVV.

This chain connects TRBV19 to TRBJ1-5, with a tentative D call TRBD1 (5 bases). V lost 3 bases and J 6 bases, leaving 15 bases between the germline ends. Germline-derived CDR1 and CDR2 are LNHDA and SQIVND (reference sequence). This CDR3 contains 15 residues. The CDR3 coding sequence is TGTGCCAGTAGTATTGCGCAGGGTAGTGTTCAGCCCCAGCATTTT. The encoded protein is CASSIAQGSVQPQHF.

This chain joins TRBV7-6 and TRBJ1-1, with a weak D call TRBD1 (5 bases). The CDR3 contains 15 residues. Trimming cost V 1 base and J 1 base, with 10 bases left between them. The germline CDR1 and CDR2 sequences are SGHVS and FNYEAQ. CDR3 sequence reads: CASSLVRGPNTEAFF. The CDR3, as DNA: TGTGCCAGCAGCTTAGTCCGGGGACCGAACACTGAAGCTTTCTTT.

This chain joins TRBV6-5 and TRBJ2-3; 11 nucleotides match TRBD1. The V gene's germline CDR1 is MNHEY and CDR2 SVGAGI. The CDR3 extends over 14 amino acids. The junction had 6 bases not matched to a gene; V was cut back by 2 bases and J by 11 bases. The CDR3 coding sequence is TGTGCCAGCAGTTACCCGGGACAGGGGGATGGGCAGTATTTT. Its translation: CASSYPGQGDGQYF.

J is TRBJ1-5 and V is TRBV30; D ambiguous. V lost 2 bases, J lost 4 bases, and 6 bases lay in between. The CDR3 has 12 amino acids. The V gene's germline CDR1 is GTSNPN and CDR2 SVGIG (reference sequence). The CDR3 region is CAWSTLNQPQHF. CDR3 DNA: TGTGCCTGGAGTACCCTAAATCAGCCCCAGCATTTT. Variable domain in full (rest from reference TRBV30 and TRBJ1-5): SQTIHQWPATLVQPVGSPLSLECTVEGTSNPNLYWYRQAAGRGLQLLFYSVGIGQISSEVPQNLSASRPQDRQFILSSKKLLLSDSGFYLCAWSTLNQPQHFGDGTRLSIL.

The chain is built from TRBV5-1 and TRBJ2-2, with D maybe TRBD1 (6 bases). From germline, CDR1 is SGHRS and CDR2 YFSETQ. V was trimmed by 0 bases and J by 6 bases, leaving 12 bases between them. This CDR3 is 15 amino acids long. The CDR3 is CASSLEIGGAGELFF. CDR3 DNA: TGCGCCAGCAGCTTGGAAATAGGGGGTGCCGGGGAGCTGTTTTTT.

The V and J genes are TRBV7-9 and TRBJ2-7; 8 positions match TRBD1. J was trimmed by 0 bases and V by 6 bases; bases with no gene match: 4. This CDR3 spans 14 amino acids. Per germline, CDR1 SEHNR and CDR2 FQNEAQ (reference sequence). CDR3 loop: CASRPTGASYEQYF. The CDR3 nucleotides read TGTGCCAGCAGGCCGACAGGGGCCTCCTACGAGCAGTACTTC.

The chain recombines TRBV19 with TRBJ1-2, with TRBD1 identical over 10 bases. After removal of 7 bases from V and 2 bases from J, the junction contained 13 bases not matched to a gene. This CDR3 region has 17 residues. The V gene's germline CDR1 is LNHDA and CDR2 SQIVND (reference sequence). CDR3 sequence: CASTAPPDRGGNYGYTF. Here the CDR3 DNA reads TGTGCCAGTACCGCTCCCCCGGACAGGGGGGGAAACTATGGCTACACCTTC.

The rearrangement uses TRBV5-4 and TRBJ1-1; D uncertain. The CDR3 runs to 12 residues. Germline V gene data show CDR1 as SGHNT and CDR2 as YYREEE (reference sequence). The ends were cut back, 2 bases at V and 5 bases at J, with 7 bases in the middle. This chain's CDR3 is CASSFSGTEAFF. The CDR3 DNA is TGTGCCAGCAGCTTCTCAGGAACTGAAGCTTTCTTT.

The rearrangement links TRBV18 to TRBJ2-3; either TRBD1 or TRBD2 may fit D (5 bases each). The germline V gene encodes CDR1 KGHSH and CDR2 LQKENI. The CDR3 covers 14 residues. Trimming left V 8 bases short and J 0 bases short, with 12 bases between. Written as DNA, the CDR3 is TGTGCCAGCCGGTGGGACCCTAGCACAGATACGCAGTATTTT. Protein: CASRWDPSTDTQYF.

The CDR3 sequence: CASSQAWFRGGTASYNEQFF. The DNA of the CDR3 is TGTGCCAGCAGCCAAGCCTGGTTTAGAGGCGGGACAGCCTCCTACAATGAGCAGTTCTTC. This rearrangement joins TRBV4-2 to TRBJ2-1; D is perhaps TRBD1 (7 bases). The CDR3 has 20 residues. With 1 base removed from V and 0 bases from J, the gap between germline ends came to 22 bases. CDR1 is LGHNA and CDR2 is YNFKEQ in the germline V gene.

The chain is built from TRBV6-5 and TRBJ1-5, with a weak D call TRBD1 (6 bases). The germline V gene has CDR1 MNHEY and CDR2 SVGAGI. The V end was cut by 6 bases, the J end by 6 bases, with 15 bases between. The CDR3 is 14 residues long. The CDR3 protein is CASRGGRDSQPQHF. CDR3 bases: TGTGCCAGCAGAGGGGGGAGGGATAGTCAGCCCCAGCATTTT.

This chain links TRBV7-6 with TRBJ1-1; 12 bases align to TRBD1. Germline V gives CDR1 SGHVS, CDR2 FNYEAQ. CDR3 length: 17 amino acids. J gave up 11 bases and V 2 bases, and 15 bases lay outside the gene matches. CDR3 bases: TGTGCCAGCAGCTTATCACCCGGGACAGGGGGCAGGACAGTGGCTTTCTTT. Translation: CASSLSPGTGGRTVAFF.

V is TRBV7-8 and J is TRBJ1-5; D is perhaps TRBD1 (6 bases). The CDR3 extends over 17 amino acids. V was trimmed by 5 bases and J by 7 bases, leaving 24 bases between them. Looked up from germline, CDR1 is SGHVS and CDR2 is FQNEAQ. CDR3 nucleotide sequence: TGTGCCAGCAGCCCTACAGGGTCCTCTATAATAGGGCAGCCCCAGCATTTT. This encodes CASSPTGSSIIGQPQHF. Based on the CDR3 plus reference TRBV7-8 and TRBJ1-5, the full variable domain is GAGVSQSPRYKVAKRGQDVALRCDPISGHVSLFWYQQALGQGPEFLTYFQNEAQLDKSGLPSDRFFAERPEGSVSTLKIQRTQQEDSAVYLCASSPTGSSIIGQPQHFGDGTRLSIL.

The V call is TRBV6-5, the J call TRBJ2-3, with D possibly being TRBD2 (6 bases). CDR3 length: 16 amino acids. The V and J ends lost 2 bases and 1 base respectively, with 13 bases between them. Germline V gene sequence: CDR1 MNHEY, CDR2 SVGAGI. The CDR3 DNA reads as TGTGCCAGCAGTTACGGGGGGTTGACAGGCACAGATACGCAGTATTTT. Amino acid sequence: CASSYGGLTGTDTQYF.

The V gene is TRBV10-1, the J gene TRBJ1-5, with unresolved D. Germline assignment: CDR1 WNHNN and CDR2 SYGVQD (reference sequence). This CDR3 comprises 18 residues. The V gene lost 2 bases and the J gene lost 1 base, with 18 bases spanning the gap. The CDR3 loop reads CASSEKGWVTKSNQPQHF. The CDR3 region has the DNA TGCGCCAGCAGTGAGAAGGGTTGGGTAACCAAAAGCAATCAGCCCCAGCATTTT.

V usage is TRBV25-1 and J usage is TRBJ2-2; 9 positions match TRBD2. Germline CDR1 MGHDK, CDR2 SYGVNS. The CDR3 consists of 14 residues. V shed 8 bases, J shed 8 bases, and the junction held 9 bases outside the gene matches. CDR3 nucleotides: TGTGCCAGCGGTAGGCGGGAGGGCCCTGGGGAGCTGTTTTTT. It specifies CASGRREGPGELFF.

This chain joins TRBV27 and TRBJ2-1; TRBD1 might be the D (5 bases). Germline V gene sequence: CDR1 MNHEY, CDR2 SMNVEV (reference sequence). V lost 3 bases, J lost 7 bases, and 13 bases lay in between. This CDR3 region has 14 residues. The CDR3, as DNA: TGTGCCAGCAGTTTGGGCAGGGTAGGGAATGAGCAGTTCTTC. The encoded protein is CASSLGRVGNEQFF.

J is TRBJ1-3 and V is TRBV11-1; TRBD1 is a possible D gene (5 bases). CDR3 length equals 15 residues. The germline V gene has CDR1 SGHAT and CDR2 FQDESV (reference sequence). The V end was cut by 5 bases, the J end by 0 bases, with 11 bases between. The CDR3: CASSRGRHSGNTIYF. The CDR3 nucleotides are TGTGCCAGCAGCAGGGGACGGCACTCTGGAAACACCATATATTTT.

The V and J genes are TRBV19 and TRBJ2-1; 8 bases fit TRBD1. The CDR3 loop spans 12 amino acids. Germline V gives CDR1 LNHDA, CDR2 SQIVND (reference sequence). Unmatched junction bases numbered 3, after V lost 5 bases and J lost 9 bases. The CDR3 DNA reads TGTGCCAGTAGTTCACAGGGGGGTGAGCAGTTCTTC. Encoded protein: CASSSQGGEQFF.

The chain recombines TRBV4-3 with TRBJ1-1; D is uncertain. The CDR3 has 15 amino acids. V lost 0 bases, J lost 0 bases, and 8 bases lay in between. The V gene's germline CDR1 is LGHNA and CDR2 YSLEER. The CDR3 bases are TGCGCCAGCAGCCAAGACCCAGCCATGAACACTGAAGCTTTCTTT. Its protein is CASSQDPAMNTEAFF.